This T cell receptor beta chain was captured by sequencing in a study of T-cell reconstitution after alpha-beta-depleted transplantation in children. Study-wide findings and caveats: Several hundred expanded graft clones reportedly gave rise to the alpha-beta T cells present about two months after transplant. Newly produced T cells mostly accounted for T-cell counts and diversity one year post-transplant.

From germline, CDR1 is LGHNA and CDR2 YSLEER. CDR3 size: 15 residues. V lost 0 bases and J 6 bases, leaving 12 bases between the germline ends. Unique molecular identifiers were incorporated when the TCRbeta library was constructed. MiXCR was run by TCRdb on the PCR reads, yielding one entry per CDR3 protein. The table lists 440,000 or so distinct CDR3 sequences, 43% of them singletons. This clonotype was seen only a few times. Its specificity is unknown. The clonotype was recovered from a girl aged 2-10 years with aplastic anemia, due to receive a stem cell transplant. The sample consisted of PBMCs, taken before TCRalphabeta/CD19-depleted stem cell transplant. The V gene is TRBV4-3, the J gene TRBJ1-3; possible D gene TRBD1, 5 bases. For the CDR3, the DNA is TGCGCCAGCAGCCAAGATTCGCGGGGGATAAACACCATATATTTT. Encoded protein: CASSQDSRGINTIYF.